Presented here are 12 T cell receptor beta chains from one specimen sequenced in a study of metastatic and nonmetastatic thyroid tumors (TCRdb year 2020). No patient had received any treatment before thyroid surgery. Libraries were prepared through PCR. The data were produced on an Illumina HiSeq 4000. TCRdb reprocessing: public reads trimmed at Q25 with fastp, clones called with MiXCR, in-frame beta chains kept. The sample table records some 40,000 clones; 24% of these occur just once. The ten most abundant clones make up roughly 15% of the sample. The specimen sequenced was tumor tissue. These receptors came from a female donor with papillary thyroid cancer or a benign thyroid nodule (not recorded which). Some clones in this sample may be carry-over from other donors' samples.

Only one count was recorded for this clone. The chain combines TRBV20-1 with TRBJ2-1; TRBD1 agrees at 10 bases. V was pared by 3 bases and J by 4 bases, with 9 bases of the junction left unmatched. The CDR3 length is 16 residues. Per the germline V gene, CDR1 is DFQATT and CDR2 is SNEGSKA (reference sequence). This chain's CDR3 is CSARNTGTGEYNEQFF. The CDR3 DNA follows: TGCAGTGCTAGGAATACCGGGACAGGGGAATACAATGAGCAGTTCTTC.

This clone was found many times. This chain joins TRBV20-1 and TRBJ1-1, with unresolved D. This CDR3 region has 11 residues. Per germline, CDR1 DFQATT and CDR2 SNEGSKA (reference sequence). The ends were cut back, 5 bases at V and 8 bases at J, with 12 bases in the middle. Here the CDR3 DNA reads TGCAGTGCTCTCTCGGGGAGGGAAGCTTTCTTT. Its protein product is CSALSGREAFF.

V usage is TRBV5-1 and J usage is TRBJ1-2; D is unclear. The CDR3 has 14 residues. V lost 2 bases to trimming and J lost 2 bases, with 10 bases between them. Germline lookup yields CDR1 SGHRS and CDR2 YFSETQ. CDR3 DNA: TGCGCCAGCAGCTTAGGACGGGTGAACTATGGCTACACCTTC. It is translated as CASSLGRVNYGYTF.

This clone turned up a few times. CDR3 sequence: CASSPAQGGAEAFF. In nucleotides, the CDR3 is TGTGCCAGCAGTCCCGCACAGGGGGGAGCTGAAGCTTTCTTT. This chain connects TRBV2 to TRBJ1-1; the match to TRBD1 covers 8 bases. The CDR3 has 14 amino acids. Germline trimming cut 5 bases from V and 6 bases from J; bases unmatched to any gene: 8. Germline V gene sequence: CDR1 SNHLY, CDR2 FYNNEI.

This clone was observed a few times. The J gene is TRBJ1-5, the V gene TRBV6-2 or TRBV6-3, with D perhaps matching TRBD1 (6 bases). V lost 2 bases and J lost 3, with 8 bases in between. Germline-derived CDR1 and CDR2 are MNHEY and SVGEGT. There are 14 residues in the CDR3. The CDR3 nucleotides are TGTGCCAGCAGTTACGGGACAAACAATCAGCCCCAGCATTTT. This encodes CASSYGTNNQPQHF.

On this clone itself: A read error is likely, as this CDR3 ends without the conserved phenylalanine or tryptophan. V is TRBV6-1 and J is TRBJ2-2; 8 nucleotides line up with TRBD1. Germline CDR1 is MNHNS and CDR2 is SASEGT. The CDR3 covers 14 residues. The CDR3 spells CVSSRRQGTGELFS. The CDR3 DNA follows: TGTGTCAGCAGTAGAAGACAGGGGACCGGGGAGCTGTTTTCT.

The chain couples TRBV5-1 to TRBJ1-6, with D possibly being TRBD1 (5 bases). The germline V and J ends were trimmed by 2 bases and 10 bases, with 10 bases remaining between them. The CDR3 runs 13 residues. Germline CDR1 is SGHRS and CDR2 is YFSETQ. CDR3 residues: CASSFDRESPLHF. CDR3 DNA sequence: TGCGCCAGCAGCTTTGACAGAGAATCACCCCTCCACTTT.

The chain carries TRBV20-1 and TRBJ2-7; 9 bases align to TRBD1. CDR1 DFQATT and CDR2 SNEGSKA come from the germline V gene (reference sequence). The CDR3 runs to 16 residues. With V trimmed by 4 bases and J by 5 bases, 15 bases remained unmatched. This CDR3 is CSATPLPGQGLHEQYF. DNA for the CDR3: TGCAGTGCTACTCCCCTCCCGGGACAGGGCCTTCACGAGCAGTACTTC.

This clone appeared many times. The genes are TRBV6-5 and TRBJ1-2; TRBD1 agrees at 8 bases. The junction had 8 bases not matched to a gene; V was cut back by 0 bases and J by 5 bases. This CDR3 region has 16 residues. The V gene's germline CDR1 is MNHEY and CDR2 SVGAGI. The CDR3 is CASSYSPGQETYGYTF. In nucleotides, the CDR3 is TGTGCCAGCAGTTACTCACCGGGACAGGAGACATATGGCTACACCTTC.

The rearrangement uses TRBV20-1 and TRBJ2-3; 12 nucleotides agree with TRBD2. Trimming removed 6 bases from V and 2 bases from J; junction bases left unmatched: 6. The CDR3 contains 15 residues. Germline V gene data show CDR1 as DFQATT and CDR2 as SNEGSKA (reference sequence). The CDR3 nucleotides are TGCAGTGCAACCGGGACTAGCGGGTACACAGATACGCAGTATTTT. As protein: CSATGTSGYTDTQYF.

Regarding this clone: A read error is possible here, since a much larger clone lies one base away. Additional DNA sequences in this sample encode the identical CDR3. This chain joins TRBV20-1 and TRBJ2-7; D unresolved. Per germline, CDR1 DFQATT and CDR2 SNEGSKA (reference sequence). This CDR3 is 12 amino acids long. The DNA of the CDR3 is TGTAGTGCTAGAGAACGTGAGTACGAGCAGTACTTC. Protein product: CSAREREYEQYF.

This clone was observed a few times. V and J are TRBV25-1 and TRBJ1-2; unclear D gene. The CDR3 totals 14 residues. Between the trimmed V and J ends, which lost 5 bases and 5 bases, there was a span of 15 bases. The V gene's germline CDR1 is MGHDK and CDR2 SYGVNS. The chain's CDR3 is CASSPRVSGYGYTF. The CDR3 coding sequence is TGTGCCAGCAGTCCGAGGGTTTCTGGGTATGGCTACACCTTC.